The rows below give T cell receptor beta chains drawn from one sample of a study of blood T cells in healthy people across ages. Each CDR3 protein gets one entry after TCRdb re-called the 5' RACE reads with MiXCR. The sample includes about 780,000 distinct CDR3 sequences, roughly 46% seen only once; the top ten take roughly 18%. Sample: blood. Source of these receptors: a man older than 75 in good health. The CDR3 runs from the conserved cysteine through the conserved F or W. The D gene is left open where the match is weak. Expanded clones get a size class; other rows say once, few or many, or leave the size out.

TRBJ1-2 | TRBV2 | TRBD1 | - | CASSERGQGRYGYTF | TGTGCCAGCAGTGAGAGGGGACAGGGGAGGTATGGCTACACCTTC
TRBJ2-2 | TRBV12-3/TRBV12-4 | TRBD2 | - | CASSAQFLAGAATGELFF | TGTGCCAGCAGTGCACAATTTCTAGCGGGAGCGGCCACCGGGGAGCTGTTTTTT
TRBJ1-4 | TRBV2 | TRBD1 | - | CASNDRGKNGKLFF | TGTGCCAGCAATGACAGGGGGAAGAATGGAAAACTGTTTTTT
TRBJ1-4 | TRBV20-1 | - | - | CSAPSGANEKLFF | TGCAGTGCTCCCTCGGGAGCTAATGAAAAACTGTTTTTT
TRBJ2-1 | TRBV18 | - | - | CASSPFTDHEQFF | TGTGCCAGCTCACCGTTTACCGATCATGAGCAGTTCTTC
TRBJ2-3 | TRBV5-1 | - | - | CASRPGTSTDTQYF | TGCGCCAGCAGACCAGGGACGAGCACAGATACGCAGTATTTT
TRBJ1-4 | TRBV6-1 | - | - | CASSGERGNEKLFF | TGTGCCAGCAGTGGAGAACGGGGGAATGAAAAACTGTTTTTT
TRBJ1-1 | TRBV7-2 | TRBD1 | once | CASSSVGTDSMNTEAFF | TGTGCCAGCAGCTCCGTCGGGACAGATAGCATGAACACTGAAGCTTTCTTT
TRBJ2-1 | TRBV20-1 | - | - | CSAPAWLYNEQFF | TGCAGTGCCCCAGCTTGGCTCTACAATGAGCAGTTCTTC
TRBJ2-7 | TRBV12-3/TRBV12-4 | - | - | CATALAAEQYF | TGTGCCACAGCGTTAGCGGCGGAGCAGTACTTC
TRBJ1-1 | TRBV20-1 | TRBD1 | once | CSASTGGTEAFF | TGCAGTGCTTCCACAGGGGGCACTGAAGCTTTCTTT
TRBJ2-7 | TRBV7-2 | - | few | CASSSTRGDGYEQYF | TGTGCCAGCAGCTCTACCCGAGGGGACGGGTACGAGCAGTACTTC
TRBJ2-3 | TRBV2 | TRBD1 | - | CASSEGDSTDTRYF | TGTGCCAGCAGTGAAGGGGACAGCACAGATACGCGGTATTTT
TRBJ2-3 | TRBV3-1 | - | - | CASSQPRGTQYF | TGTGCCAGCAGCCAACCCCGCGGTACGCAGTATTTT
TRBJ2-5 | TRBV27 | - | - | CASSLYVEGVAGQETRYF | TGTGCCAGCAGTTTATATGTCGAGGGGGTAGCGGGCCAAGAGACCCGGTACTTC
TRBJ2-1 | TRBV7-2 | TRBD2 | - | CASSLARLAGNNEQFF | TGTGCCAGCAGCTTAGCGAGGCTAGCGGGAAACAATGAGCAGTTCTTC
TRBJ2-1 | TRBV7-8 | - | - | CASSKTSRPYNEQFF | TGTGCCAGCAGCAAAACTAGCAGGCCCTACAATGAGCAGTTCTTC
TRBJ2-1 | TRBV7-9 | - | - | CASSLGAEVGRQETQFF | TGTGCCAGCAGCTTAGGGGCTGAAGTAGGTCGACAAGAGACCCAGTTCTTC
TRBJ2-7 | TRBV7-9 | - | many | CAATDGSPPYEQYF | TGTGCCGCTACAGACGGGAGTCCCCCCTACGAGCAGTACTTC
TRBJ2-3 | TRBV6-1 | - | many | CASSGPRGFSTDTQYF | TGTGCCAGCAGTGGCCCCCGGGGTTTCAGCACAGATACGCAGTATTTT
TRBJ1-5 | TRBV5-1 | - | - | CASSVEAGDQPQHF | TGCGCCAGCAGCGTGGAGGCAGGGGACCAGCCCCAGCATTTT
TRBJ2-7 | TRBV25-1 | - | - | CASSDCRRRATLSYEQYF | TGTGCCAGCAGTGATTGTCGTAGGAGGGCCACACTTTCCTACGAGCAGTACTTC
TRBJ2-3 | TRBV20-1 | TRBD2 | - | CSVVPGREGTDTQYF | TGCAGCGTGGTCCCGGGGCGGGAGGGCACAGATACGCAGTATTTT
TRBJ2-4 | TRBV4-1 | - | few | CASSQEDGQSGKNIQYF | TGCGCCAGCAGCCAAGAAGATGGTCAGTCAGGCAAAAACATTCAGTACTTC
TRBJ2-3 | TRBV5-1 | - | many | CASSQMPGGDADTQYF | TGCGCCAGCAGCCAGATGCCCGGGGGAGACGCAGATACGCAGTATTTT
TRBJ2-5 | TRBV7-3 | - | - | CASNSTGRQETQYF | TGTGCCAGCAACTCAACTGGCAGACAAGAGACCCAGTACTTC
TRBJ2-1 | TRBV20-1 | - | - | CSARDPLQPGGQFF | TGCAGTGCTAGAGACCCTCTCCAACCCGGGGGGCAGTTCTTC
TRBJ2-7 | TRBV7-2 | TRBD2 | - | CASSGRTSWEAYEQYF | TGTGCCAGCAGCGGTCGGACTAGTTGGGAAGCCTACGAGCAGTACTTC
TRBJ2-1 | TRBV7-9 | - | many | CASSLVTEYNEQFF | TGTGCCAGCAGCTTAGTAACGGAATACAATGAGCAGTTCTTC
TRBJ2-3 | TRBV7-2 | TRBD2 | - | CASNLERGGRTDTQYF | TGTGCCAGCAACTTAGAACGCGGCGGGAGAACAGATACGCAGTATTTT
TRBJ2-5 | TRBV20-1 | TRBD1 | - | CSATGQGGQETQYF | TGCAGTGCCACCGGACAGGGCGGTCAAGAGACCCAGTACTTC
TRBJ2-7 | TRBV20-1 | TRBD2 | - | CSAQPGGGSYEQYF | TGCAGTGCTCAGCCCGGGGGGGGCTCCTACGAGCAGTACTTC
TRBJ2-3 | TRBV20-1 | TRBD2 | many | CSARGERELPDTQYF | TGCAGTGCTAGAGGGGAGCGGGAGCTCCCAGATACGCAGTATTTT
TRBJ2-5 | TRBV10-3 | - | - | CAIRESTGKETQYF | TGTGCCATCAGGGAGTCTACGGGAAAAGAGACCCAGTACTTC
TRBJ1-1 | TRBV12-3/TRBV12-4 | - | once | CASTLGQRTEAFF | TGTGCCAGCACCCTCGGACAGCGCACTGAAGCTTTCTTT
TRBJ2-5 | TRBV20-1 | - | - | CSAVPGDPRRGETQYF | TGCAGTGCCGTGCCGGGCGACCCTAGACGTGGAGAGACCCAGTACTTC
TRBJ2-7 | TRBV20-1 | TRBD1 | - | CSARALGTGGYEQYF | TGCAGTGCTAGAGCCCTGGGGACAGGGGGCTACGAGCAGTACTTC
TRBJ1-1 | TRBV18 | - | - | CASSRGPVGNTEAFF | TGTGCCAGCTCACGCGGGCCGGTCGGGAACACTGAAGCTTTCTTT
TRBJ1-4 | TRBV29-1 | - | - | CSVTGKGATNEKLFF | TGCAGCGTAACAGGGAAGGGAGCAACTAATGAAAAACTGTTTTTT
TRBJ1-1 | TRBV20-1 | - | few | CSALLAGGRNTEAFF | TGCAGTGCATTGCTCGCTGGGGGTCGGAACACTGAAGCTTTCTTT
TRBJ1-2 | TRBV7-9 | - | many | CASSLDGVNYGYTF | TGTGCCAGCAGCTTAGATGGGGTTAACTATGGCTACACCTTC